One sample yielded the 3 T cell receptor beta chains listed below, sequenced in a study of blood T cell repertoires in COVID-19. Repertoires were generated with immunoSEQ multiplex PCR, while TCRdb's copy carries only in-frame clones and drops some. The sample carries under 300,000 clones, around nine tenths recorded once. The material sequenced was peripheral blood. Receptors originate from a woman aged 70 to 79 with active or convalescent COVID-19.

The J gene is TRBJ2-3, the V gene TRBV4-3; 8 bases are a match to TRBD2. Germline CDR1 is LGHNA and CDR2 is YSLEER. The CDR3 sequence is 15 residues long. The V segment lost 0 bases and the J segment 15 bases; nucleotides outside the gene matches: 14. The CDR3 sequence is CASSQDAGLARDSYF. CDR3 in DNA: TGCGCCAGCAGCCAAGATGCCGGACTAGCCCGAGATTCATATTTT.

J is TRBJ1-4 and V is TRBV10-2; 8 nucleotides match TRBD1. The CDR3 consists of 13 residues. The V segment lost 7 bases and the J segment 8 bases; nucleotides outside the gene matches: 6. Germline loops: CDR1 WSHSY, CDR2 SAAADI. The CDR3 DNA reads as TGCGCCAGCACCGGACAGGGCGGAGAAAAACTGTTTTTT. Translated, it gives CASTGQGGEKLFF.

The chain employs TRBV5-1 and TRBJ1-1; D possibly corresponds to TRBD1 (6 bases). Trimming pared 6 bases from V and 0 bases from J, leaving 9 bases between. CDR1 SGHRS and CDR2 YFSETQ come from the germline V gene. This CDR3 has 13 amino acids. The CDR3 sequence: CASMGQMNTEAFF. Written as DNA, the CDR3 is TGCGCCAGCATGGGACAAATGAACACTGAAGCTTTCTTT.